Following are 19 T cell receptor beta chains from one sample sequenced in a study of blood T cell repertoires in COVID-19 (dated by TCRdb to 2018 to 2020). Receptor amplification or capture employed the immunoSEQ multiplex PCR assay. This immuneACCESS table, as held by TCRdb, lists in-frame sequences with V and J called but not all clones. Of the missing ones, under half trace to an unresolved V gene in checked studies; the others have no known cause. The sample yields 30,000 to 45,000 clones; roughly 80% were counted once. The ten largest clones add up to 29% of the sample. The sequenced sample consisted of peripheral blood. These receptors all stem from an elderly man with active or convalescent COVID-19.

The V call is TRBV10-3, the J call TRBJ2-7; 10 bases line up with TRBD1. CDR3 length: 14 residues. The junction had 11 bases not matched to a gene; V was cut back by 10 bases and J by 5 bases. The germline V gene has CDR1 ENHRY and CDR2 SYGVKD. The CDR3 loop is CATTPGQGLDEQYF. The CDR3 coding sequence is TGTGCCACCACTCCGGGACAGGGGCTCGACGAGCAGTACTTC.

This clone occurred once. This chain joins TRBV5-8 and TRBJ2-1; 11 bases match TRBD2. V shed 0 bases, J shed 7 bases, and the junction held 6 bases outside the gene matches. The CDR3 has 16 amino acids. Germline V gene data show CDR1 as SGHTS and CDR2 as YDEGEE. CDR3 region: CASSLAVSGGANEQFF. Here the CDR3 DNA reads TGTGCCAGCAGCTTGGCCGTTAGCGGGGGGGCAAATGAGCAGTTCTTC.

The chain couples TRBV6-6 to TRBJ1-5, with 7 bases matching TRBD1. Trimming took 7 bases from V and 0 from J; bases not matched to a gene: 6. Germline V gives CDR1 MNHNY, CDR2 SVGAGI (reference sequence). There are 15 residues in the CDR3. The CDR3 region is CASKGTVDSNQPQHF. The DNA for the CDR3 is TGTGCCAGCAAAGGGACAGTGGATAGCAATCAGCCCCAGCATTTT.

The chain links TRBV19 to TRBJ2-7; tentatively, D is TRBD2 (6 bases). The CDR3 has 12 residues. Germline values: CDR1 LNHDA, CDR2 SQIVND (reference sequence). Trimming cost V 5 bases and J 4 bases, with 9 bases left between them. The chain's CDR3 is CASSQRAYEQYF. The CDR3 region has the DNA TGTGCCAGTAGTCAGCGGGCGTACGAGCAGTACTTC.

The chain links TRBV9 to TRBJ1-2; 9 nucleotides match TRBD1. This CDR3 comprises 16 residues. The V gene's germline CDR1 is SGDLS and CDR2 YYNGEE. The V gene end was trimmed by 5 bases and the J gene end by 6 bases; junction bases not matched to a gene: 14. The CDR3 here is CASSRSVSGQGNGYTF. The CDR3 nucleotides read TGTGCCAGCAGTCGTAGTGTATCGGGACAGGGTAATGGCTACACCTTC.

The rearrangement links TRBV7-2 to TRBJ1-5; 7 bases are a match to TRBD1. This CDR3 region has 14 residues. The germline V gene has CDR1 SGHTA and CDR2 FQGNSA. Trimming cost V 2 bases and J 4 bases; bases outside gene matches: 2. The CDR3 bases are TGTGCCAGCAGCTTAACGGGACAGAATCAGCCCCAGCATTTT. It translates to CASSLTGQNQPQHF.

The chain couples TRBV25-1 to TRBJ2-3; 8 bases are shared with TRBD2. CDR3 length: 16 residues. The trim removed 8 bases at V and 1 base at J, leaving 11 bases unmatched. Germline CDR1 reads MGHDK; CDR2 reads SYGVNS. For the CDR3, the DNA is TGTGCCAGCCGGTCATACGGGACTAGAGGCACAGATACGCAGTATTTT. The encoded protein is CASRSYGTRGTDTQYF.

This clone was seen just once. The J gene is TRBJ2-7, the V gene TRBV5-1; TRBD1 matches 8 bases. The junction had 15 bases not matched to a gene; V was cut back by 1 base and J by 6 bases. The V gene's germline CDR1 is SGHRS and CDR2 YFSETQ. The CDR3 is made up of 17 amino acids. As DNA, the CDR3 is TGCGCCAGCAGCTTGACTTTTCCGGGGACAGGAATCTCCGAGCAGTACTTC. Translation: CASSLTFPGTGISEQYF.

This chain links TRBV5-1 with TRBJ2-6, with 7 nucleotides matching TRBD1. V shed 1 base and J 0 bases; nucleotides not matched to a gene: 4. Germline assignment: CDR1 SGHRS and CDR2 YFSETQ. The CDR3 consists of 17 residues. The CDR3 DNA reads TGCGCCAGCAGCTTGACAGGGGTGGGCTCTGGGGCCAACGTCCTGACTTTC. It encodes CASSLTGVGSGANVLTF.

The gene calls are TRBV21-1 and TRBJ1-2; the table's D call, TRBD1, has no DNA check behind it. TRBV21-1 is labeled a pseudogene. This CDR3 spans 14 amino acids. Here the CDR3 DNA reads TGTGCCAGCAGCAAAGCTAAGGCCAGGAATGGCTACACCTTC. Protein product: CASSKAKARNGYTF.

This chain links TRBV7-9 with TRBJ1-2, with TRBD1 matching 7 bases. The germline gives CDR1 SEHNR, CDR2 FQNEAQ (reference sequence). There are 13 residues in the CDR3. V gave up 7 bases and J gave up 8 bases; unmatched junction bases: 10. CDR3 nucleotides: TGTGCCAGCACCATGACAGGGACGAGGGGCTACACCTTC. Its protein product is CASTMTGTRGYTF. Full variable domain (outside the CDR3, taken from reference TRBV7-9 and TRBJ1-2): DTGVSQNPRHKITKRGQNVTFRCDPISEHNRLYWYRQTLGQGPEFLTYFQNEAQLEKSRLLSDRFSAERPKGSFSTLEIQRTEQGDSAMYLCASTMTGTRGYTFGSGTRLTVV.

This clone appeared once. The chain links TRBV11-2 to TRBJ2-3; 7 nucleotides match TRBD2. The CDR3 is 15 residues long. Germline loops: CDR1 SGHAT, CDR2 FQNNGV. With 5 bases clipped from V and 5 bases from J, the junction kept 10 bases outside the gene matches. CDR3 amino acids: CASSHGGRAIDTQYF. The CDR3 DNA follows: TGTGCCAGCAGCCACGGAGGGAGGGCCATAGATACGCAGTATTTT.

CDR3 amino acids: CASSRDGGTYEQYF. In nucleotides, the CDR3 is TGTGCCAGCAGCCGGGACGGGGGGACCTACGAGCAGTACTTC. The chain carries TRBV5-6 and TRBJ2-7, with 7 bases fitting TRBD2. Germline values: CDR1 SGHDT, CDR2 YYEEEE. The J segment lost 2 bases and the V segment lost 4 bases, leaving 6 bases of the junction unmatched. The CDR3 is 14 amino acids.

The chain couples TRBV6-5 to TRBJ2-3; 9 bases line up with TRBD2. Trimming cost V 3 bases and J 5 bases; bases outside gene matches: 3. The CDR3 loop spans 14 amino acids. The V gene's germline CDR1 is MNHEY and CDR2 SVGAGI. CDR3 in DNA: TGTGCCAGCAGTTATATTAGCGGGGGAGATACGCAGTATTTT. This sequence encodes CASSYISGGDTQYF.

The V gene is TRBV6-5, the J gene TRBJ2-3, with 7 bases lining up with TRBD2. The CDR3 length is 15 residues. The germline V gene encodes CDR1 MNHEY and CDR2 SVGAGI. V shed 9 bases, J shed 4 bases, and the junction held 13 bases outside the gene matches. The CDR3 DNA reads TGTGCCAGTCCCACGGGGGGAGGGCCCGCAGATACGCAGTATTTT. Protein sequence: CASPTGGGPADTQYF.

The rearrangement links TRBV3-1 (or the pseudogene TRBV3-2) to TRBJ2-3; D is perhaps TRBD2 (6 bases). This CDR3 comprises 13 residues. Trimming shortened V by 4 bases and J by 6 bases, and 11 bases separated the two germline ends. Germline V gene data show CDR1 as LGHDT and CDR2 as YNNKEL (reference sequence). CDR3 DNA sequence: TGTGCCAGCAGCCCCGCGGGGCGTGATACGCAGTATTTT. This sequence encodes CASSPAGRDTQYF.

The chain combines TRBV7-9 with TRBJ1-1, with D possibly being TRBD1 (6 bases). With 7 bases removed from V and 2 bases from J, the gap between germline ends came to 14 bases. Germline CDR1 SEHNR, CDR2 FQNEAQ (reference sequence). The CDR3 has 14 residues. The CDR3 nucleotides read TGTGCCAGCACCCTCACAGGGACCAACACTGAAGCTTTCTTT. Protein: CASTLTGTNTEAFF.

V gene TRBV25-1 combines with J gene TRBJ2-1, with D perhaps matching TRBD2 (6 bases). The CDR3 length is 16 residues. Germline CDR1 and CDR2: MGHDK and SYGVNS. Trimming removed 1 base at V and 5 bases at J, with 15 bases between. The CDR3 region has the DNA TGTGCCAGCAGTGAATTACCGGGAGCTCCCCACAATGAGCAGTTCTTC. Protein product: CASSELPGAPHNEQFF.

The chain has TRBV6-2 or TRBV6-3 and TRBJ2-7, with TRBD1 as a possible D gene (5 bases). Germline V gives CDR1 MNHEY, CDR2 SVGEGT. V lost 6 bases, J lost 5 bases, and 14 bases lay in between. The CDR3 length is 13 residues. This CDR3 reads CASSPRANHEQYF. Written as DNA, the CDR3 is TGTGCCAGCAGCCCCAGGGCGAACCACGAGCAGTACTTC.